What follows is one T cell receptor (beta chain) and its context. These data come from a study of blood T cell repertoires in COVID-19. As for the study in general: Spain, Italy and the United States supplied samples that represented acute and convalescent COVID-19.

Libraries were prepared by immunoSEQ multiplex PCR; TCRdb keeps only in-frame clonotypes and omits some of them. The repertoire holds about 260,000 clones, with almost 85% as singletons. The clonotype comes from a woman older than 75 with acute or convalescent COVID-19. Sequences were obtained from peripheral blood.

The CDR3 spells CASSLAAADEQFF. The CDR3 nucleotides are TGTGCCAGCAGCTTAGCTGCGGCCGATGAGCAGTTCTTC. The chain links TRBV7-9 to TRBJ2-1; the D is unclear. V was pared by 0 bases and J by 8 bases, with 8 bases between. Looked up from germline, CDR1 is SEHNR and CDR2 is FQNEAQ (reference sequence). The CDR3 spans 13 residues. The variable domain in full, completed from reference TRBV7-9 and TRBJ2-1, reads DTGVSQNPRHKITKRGQNVTFRCDPISEHNRLYWYRQTLGQGPEFLTYFQNEAQLEKSRLLSDRFSAERPKGSFSTLEIQRTEQGDSAMYLCASSLAAADEQFFGPGTRLTVL.